The 27 T cell receptor beta chains reported below all come from one sample, sequenced in a study of cytomegalovirus exposure and HLA in healthy donors. PCR was performed using 60 Vbeta and 13 Jbeta primers. Sequencing was performed with immunoSEQ multiplex PCR; in TCRdb, only in-frame clones are kept and a portion is missing. The sample includes over 100,000 clones, about four fifths seen only once; the top ten take over 20%. Sample: PBMCs. The receptors stem from a man aged 25-40 years in good health and CMV-seropositive.

There are a few counts of this clone. At one boundary the junction diverges from the germline segment, which might be a read error. This sequence joins TRBV4-1 and TRBJ2-1, with 8 bases lining up with TRBD1. CDR1 is MGHRA, CDR2 YSYEKL, per germline. The CDR3 length is 14 residues. The DNA of the CDR3 is TGTGCCAGCAGCTTGACAGGGGATTACAATGAGCAGTTCTTC. It translates to CASSLTGDYNEQFF.

A few counts support this clone. The rearrangement uses TRBV19 and TRBJ1-6, with 8 nucleotides matching TRBD1. This CDR3 region has 17 residues. V shed 5 bases and J 0 bases; nucleotides not matched to a gene: 6. Germline CDR1 is LNHDA and CDR2 is SQIVND (reference sequence). This CDR3 is CASSPTGGRSYNSPLHF. DNA of the CDR3: TGTGCCAGTAGTCCTACAGGGGGACGCTCCTATAATTCACCCCTCCACTTT.

This clone has only a few counts. The chain employs TRBV2 and TRBJ1-1, with D perhaps TRBD1 (6 bases). With 5 bases removed from V and 7 bases from J, the gap between germline ends came to 14 bases. There are 13 residues in the CDR3. CDR1 is SNHLY, CDR2 FYNNEI, per germline. The CDR3 DNA is TGTGCCAGCAGTCTCCTCAGGGGCCTTGAAGCTTTCTTT. This codes for CASSLLRGLEAFF.

This clone has a single count. The chain uses TRBV11-1 and TRBJ2-2, with D possibly matching TRBD2 (7 bases). Germline CDR1 and CDR2: SGHAT and FQDESV (reference sequence). The CDR3 has 16 amino acids. V was cut by 5 bases and J by 7 bases, with 20 bases left in between. DNA of the CDR3: TGTGCCAGCAGCCTGGGAAGGGGGGGGCTGGTCGGGGAGCTGTTTTTT. Translated, it gives CASSLGRGGLVGELFF.

The gene calls are TRBV19 and TRBJ2-2, with D unresolved. V gave up 4 bases and J gave up 0 bases, with 18 bases separating them. Germline V lookup: CDR1 LNHDA, CDR2 SQIVND (reference sequence). The CDR3 covers 18 residues. The CDR3 here is CASSTRQSSLANTGELFF. The CDR3 DNA sequence: TGTGCCAGTAGTACCAGACAATCGAGCCTCGCGAACACCGGGGAGCTGTTTTTT.

The chain is built from TRBV6-5 and TRBJ2-2; tentatively, D is TRBD1 (6 bases). The V end was cut by 6 bases, the J end by 1 base, with 12 bases between. CDR3 length: 15 residues. CDR1 MNHEY and CDR2 SVGAGI come from the germline V gene. The CDR3 here is CASRPGTLNTGELFF. The CDR3 DNA is TGTGCCAGCAGGCCCGGGACACTGAACACCGGGGAGCTGTTTTTT.

This rearrangement joins TRBV11-2 to TRBJ1-3; D call uncertain. Deletions cut 1 base from V and 3 bases from J, with 7 bases between. CDR1 and CDR2 (germline): SGHAT, FQNNGV. The CDR3 runs 14 residues. CDR3 in DNA: TGTGCCAGCAGCTTAGCCGGGGATGGAAACACCATATATTTT. Protein sequence: CASSLAGDGNTIYF.

This chain uses TRBV27 with TRBJ2-1, with 11 positions matching TRBD2. V was clipped by 8 bases and J by 9 bases; unmatched bases: 9. The CDR3 length is 14 residues. Looked up from germline, CDR1 is MNHEY and CDR2 is SMNVEV (reference sequence). The CDR3 sequence: CASGSLAGGREQFF. The CDR3, as DNA: TGTGCCAGCGGTTCCCTAGCGGGAGGACGTGAGCAGTTCTTC.

The V gene is TRBV7-2, the J gene TRBJ1-6; maybe TRBD1 (5 bases). There are 15 residues in the CDR3. Germline lookup yields CDR1 SGHTA and CDR2 FQGNSA. V was clipped by 0 bases and J by 8 bases, with 11 bases between them. The CDR3 sequence is CASSLAWGGDSPLHF. The CDR3 region has the DNA TGTGCCAGCAGCTTAGCGTGGGGGGGAGATTCACCCCTCCACTTT.

V usage is TRBV25-1 and J usage is TRBJ1-1, with TRBD1 as a possible D gene (6 bases). This CDR3 has 15 amino acids. Trimming left V 3 bases short and J 3 bases short, with 14 bases between. Germline V gives CDR1 MGHDK, CDR2 SYGVNS. CDR3 region: CASSDEGGIHTEAFF. CDR3 DNA sequence: TGTGCCAGCAGTGACGAGGGGGGGATCCACACTGAAGCTTTCTTT.

V usage is TRBV5-1 and J usage is TRBJ2-1; 12 bases line up with TRBD2. The V gene's germline CDR1 is SGHRS and CDR2 YFSETQ. This CDR3 is built from 16 residues. V lost 4 bases and J lost 4; bases outside the gene matches: 6. The CDR3 DNA follows: TGCGCCAGCAGCCCTACCGGGACTAGCGGGTACAATGAGCAGTTCTTC. Protein: CASSPTGTSGYNEQFF.

The chain has TRBV19 and TRBJ2-1, with D possibly being TRBD2 (5 bases). Trimming pared 5 bases from V and 6 bases from J, leaving 11 bases between. The CDR3 has 13 residues. The germline V gene encodes CDR1 LNHDA and CDR2 SQIVND (reference sequence). The CDR3 region is CASSAGIFNEQFF. CDR3 DNA: TGTGCCAGTAGTGCCGGGATTTTCAATGAGCAGTTCTTC.

This clone was counted a few times. The chain couples TRBV16 to TRBJ2-3, with TRBD1 matching over 9 bases. CDR3 length: 16 amino acids. Looked up from germline, CDR1 is KGHSY and CDR2 is FQNENV. The V segment lost 4 bases and the J segment 2 bases; nucleotides outside the gene matches: 7. CDR3 nucleotides: TGTGCCAGCAGCCCCTACGGACAGGGGATCACAGATACGCAGTATTTT. This codes for CASSPYGQGITDTQYF.

V and J are TRBV27 and TRBJ1-5; 11 bases are shared with TRBD1. This CDR3 is 18 amino acids long. Trimming removed 3 bases from V and 0 bases from J; junction bases left unmatched: 7. In germline, CDR1 is MNHEY, CDR2 SMNVEV (reference sequence). CDR3 sequence: CASSFPDRGLSSNQPQHF. The CDR3 region has the DNA TGTGCCAGCAGTTTCCCGGACAGGGGGCTGTCTAGCAATCAGCCCCAGCATTTT.

This clone was seen a few times. The V gene is TRBV5-4, the J gene TRBJ2-3, with TRBD2 identical over 11 bases. The CDR3 is 17 amino acids. With 4 bases clipped from V and 5 bases from J, the junction kept 12 bases outside the gene matches. Germline V lookup: CDR1 SGHNT, CDR2 YYREEE (reference sequence). The CDR3 sequence: CASSQDGGTSGGDTQYF. CDR3 DNA sequence: TGTGCCAGCAGCCAAGATGGGGGGACTAGCGGCGGAGATACGCAGTATTTT. The whole variable domain, filled in from reference TRBV5-4 and TRBJ2-3, reads ETGVTQSPTHLIKTRGQQVTLRCSSQSGHNTVSWYQQALGQGPQFIFQYYREEENGRGNFPPRFSGLQFPNYSSELNVNALELDDSALYLCASSQDGGTSGGDTQYFGPGTRLTVL.

This clone was counted once. The DNA for the CDR3 is TGTGCCAGTAGTATTGGGACAGTCTCCTACAATGAGCAGTTCTTC. Protein product: CASSIGTVSYNEQFF. The chain recombines TRBV19 with TRBJ2-1; 7 nucleotides match TRBD1. V gave up 3 bases and J gave up 0 bases; unmatched junction bases: 2. CDR1 and CDR2 (germline): LNHDA, SQIVND (reference sequence). The CDR3 has 15 residues.

The CDR3 DNA reads TGTGCCAGCAGCTTTGGGACTAGCGGACAAGAGACCCAGTACTTC. This translates into CASSFGTSGQETQYF. The rearrangement links TRBV9 to TRBJ2-5; 11 bases line up with TRBD2. Trimming removed 4 bases from V and 2 bases from J; junction bases left unmatched: 4. Germline V gives CDR1 SGDLS, CDR2 YYNGEE. CDR3 size: 15 residues.

This rearrangement joins TRBV9 to TRBJ2-1, with a possible D match to TRBD2 (6 bases). The CDR3 length is 16 residues. V lost 0 bases and J lost 4, with 14 bases in between. Germline-derived CDR1 and CDR2 are SGDLS and YYNGEE. CDR3 sequence reads: CASSVGGDSGYNEQFF. CDR3 nucleotide sequence: TGTGCCAGCAGCGTAGGGGGGGATAGCGGATACAATGAGCAGTTCTTC.

The V call is TRBV11-2, the J call TRBJ2-1, with D unresolved. This CDR3 comprises 14 residues. Trimming pared 1 base from V and 3 bases from J, leaving 7 bases between. CDR1 is SGHAT and CDR2 is FQNNGV in the germline V gene. CDR3 loop: CASSLGGSYNEQFF. For the CDR3, the DNA is TGTGCCAGCAGCTTAGGAGGAAGCTACAATGAGCAGTTCTTC.

The V call is TRBV7-7, the J call TRBJ2-1, with 7 bases matching TRBD1. The J segment lost 4 bases and the V segment lost 5 bases, leaving 8 bases of the junction unmatched. This CDR3 comprises 15 residues. Germline V gene lookup returns CDR1 SSHAT and CDR2 FNYEAQ (reference sequence). The CDR3 coding sequence is TGTGCCAGCAGCCCCGGGCAGGGGGTTTACAATGAGCAGTTCTTC. Translation: CASSPGQGVYNEQFF.

J is TRBJ2-1 and V is TRBV2, with 11 bases aligning to TRBD2. J was trimmed by 4 bases and V by 6 bases; bases with no gene match: 5. This CDR3 contains 15 residues. CDR1 and CDR2 from the germline V gene are SNHLY and FYNNEI. CDR3 protein: CASSLAGGAYNEQFF. The CDR3 DNA reads TGTGCCAGCAGCTTAGCGGGGGGGGCGTACAATGAGCAGTTCTTC.

The gene calls are TRBV5-4 and TRBJ2-7; 11 bases match TRBD2. The CDR3 runs to 13 residues. With 2 bases clipped from V and 6 bases from J, the junction kept 1 base outside the gene matches. Looked up from germline, CDR1 is SGHNT and CDR2 is YYREEE (reference sequence). The CDR3 reads CASSFSGRAEQYV. DNA of the CDR3: TGTGCCAGCAGCTTTAGCGGGAGGGCCGAGCAGTACGTC.

V and J are TRBV27 and TRBJ2-7; weak D call: TRBD2 (7 bases). CDR3 length equals 15 residues. Deletions cut 6 bases from V and 9 bases from J, with 24 bases between. CDR1 and CDR2 (germline): MNHEY, SMNVEV (reference sequence). The CDR3 region is CASSRTGAGVDRQYV. Here the CDR3 DNA reads TGTGCCAGCAGCCGTACGGGGGCGGGAGTGGATCGGCAGTACGTC.

The chain carries TRBV5-1 and TRBJ1-1; 11 positions match TRBD1. Germline V CDR1 and CDR2: SGHRS, YFSETQ. The CDR3 is 15 amino acids. V was clipped by 3 bases and J by 5 bases; unmatched bases: 6. In DNA form, the CDR3 reads TGCGCCAGCAGCTCGGGACAGGGGGTAGAGACTGAAGCTTTCTTT. Translated: CASSSGQGVETEAFF. The complete variable domain, with remaining parts taken from reference TRBV5-1 and TRBJ1-1, reads KAGVTQTPRYLIKTRGQQVTLSCSPISGHRSVSWYQQTPGQGLQFLFEYFSETQRNKGNFPGRFSGRQFSNSRSEMNVSTLELGDSALYLCASSSGQGVETEAFFGQGTRLTVV.

A note on this clone: Other DNA sequences of this sample code for an identical CDR3. The J gene is TRBJ1-2, the V gene TRBV7-3, with 7 bases aligning to TRBD1. Unmatched junction bases numbered 8, after V lost 5 bases and J lost 8 bases. The CDR3 extends over 13 amino acids. Germline V gives CDR1 SGHTA, CDR2 FQGTGA. CDR3 residues: CASSPDREYGYTF. Here the CDR3 DNA reads TGTGCCAGCAGCCCAGACAGGGAATACGGCTACACCTTC. The full variable domain, with the rest looked up from reference TRBV7-3 and TRBJ1-2, is GAGVSQTPSNKVTEKGKYVELRCDPISGHTALYWYRQSLGQGPEFLIYFQGTGAADDSGLPNDRFFAVRPEGSVSTLKIQRTERGDSAVYLCASSPDREYGYTFGSGTRLTVV.

The chain uses TRBV10-1 and TRBJ2-2, with D uncertain. The CDR3 is 14 residues long. Trimming took off 6 bases at V and 2 bases at J, with 10 bases between the two ends. Germline values: CDR1 WNHNN, CDR2 SYGVQD (reference sequence). The CDR3 DNA reads as TGCGCCAGCAGGCCGGGTTTAAACACCGGGGAGCTGTTTTTT. It codes for CASRPGLNTGELFF.

The gene calls are TRBV4-1 and TRBJ2-3, with 8 bases matching TRBD2. CDR3 size: 16 residues. Unmatched junction bases numbered 5, after V lost 0 bases and J lost 3 bases. Germline values: CDR1 MGHRA, CDR2 YSYEKL. CDR3 in DNA: TGCGCCAGCAGCCAAGATGGAACTAGCGGAACAGATACGCAGTATTTT. It translates to CASSQDGTSGTDTQYF.